The 18 T cell receptor beta chains below were found in one sample sequenced in a study of HIV-infected patients and healthy controls. The repertoire came from unfractionated whole blood and reflected all unsorted peripheral T cells. 500 ng RNA was reverse transcribed with alpha and beta constant-region primers. Separate chain-specific third strand synthesis with multiplexing indices produced the alpha and beta libraries. TCRdb processed the 5' RACE reads anew with MiXCR; each CDR3 protein has one entry. The table includes around 5,300 distinct CDR3 sequences, under 25% detected once. The sequences come from blood, collected before antiretroviral therapy. All receptors come from an adult with HIV infection.

This clonotype is classed as medium-sized (0.01 to 0.1%). The rearrangement joins TRBV27 to TRBJ1-3; D gene uncertain. Germline CDR1 reads MNHEY; CDR2 reads SMNVEV (reference sequence). V gave up 2 bases and J gave up 2 bases, with 10 bases separating them. This CDR3 is built from 15 residues. CDR3 sequence: CASSLDGEAGNTIYF. In nucleotides, the CDR3 is TGTGCCAGCAGTTTAGATGGGGAAGCTGGAAACACCATATATTTT.

This clonotype was recorded a few times. V gene TRBV11-2 combines with J gene TRBJ2-2; D may match TRBD1 or TRBD2 (5 bases each). Trimming left V 5 bases short and J 6 bases short, with 16 bases between. Germline V gene lookup returns CDR1 SGHAT and CDR2 FQNNGV. The CDR3 contains 15 residues. The CDR3 spells CASSLPGTAPGELFF. In nucleotides, the CDR3 is TGTGCCAGCAGCCTTCCCGGGACCGCGCCCGGGGAGCTGTTTTTT.

This clonotype rates as medium-sized. The V gene is TRBV20-1, the J gene TRBJ2-5; D gene unclear. V was cut by 3 bases and J by 2 bases, with 10 bases left in between. Looked up from germline, CDR1 is DFQATT and CDR2 is SNEGSKA (reference sequence). The CDR3 is made up of 13 amino acids. The CDR3 DNA follows: TGCAGTGCTAGGGCAGGACCGCAAGAGACCCAGTACTTC. Protein product: CSARAGPQETQYF.

This chain connects TRBV12-3 or TRBV12-4 to TRBJ1-1; D is unclear. The CDR3 length is 14 residues. V dropped 3 bases and J dropped 4 bases, with 12 bases sitting between them. CDR3 coding DNA: TGTGCCAGCAGTTTTCGAAAGAGCCTCACTGAAGCTTTCTTT. Translated: CASSFRKSLTEAFF.

This clonotype is medium-sized in the sample. The chain uses TRBV20-1 and TRBJ1-5; perhaps TRBD1 as D (5 bases). Germline CDR1 reads DFQATT; CDR2 reads SNEGSKA (reference sequence). CDR3 length equals 12 residues. CDR3 DNA sequence: TGCCGCGACCGGGGACTAAATCAGCCCCAGCATTTT. It codes for CRDRGLNQPQHF.

This clonotype is medium-sized by share. The chain has TRBV20-1 and TRBJ1-5, with 7 bases aligning to TRBD1. J lost 4 bases, V lost 6 bases, and 9 bases had no gene match. The CDR3 contains 14 residues. Germline CDR1 reads DFQATT; CDR2 reads SNEGSKA (reference sequence). The CDR3 DNA follows: TGCAGTGCCGCCCTCGGCAGGGGGAATCAGCCCCAGCATTTT. Protein: CSAALGRGNQPQHF.

This clonotype was counted between two and nine times. The chain combines TRBV10-2 with TRBJ2-1; weak D call: TRBD2 (6 bases). V shed 8 bases and J shed 9 bases, with 11 bases lying between them. The CDR3 is made up of 11 amino acids. CDR1 and CDR2 from the germline V gene are WSHSY and SAAADI. The CDR3 here is CASGEAFEQFF. CDR3 in DNA: TGCGCCAGCGGGGAGGCATTTGAGCAGTTCTTC.

The chain employs TRBV18 and TRBJ1-4; D possibly corresponds to TRBD1 (6 bases). Trimming cost V 1 base and J 8 bases, with 11 bases left between them. In germline, CDR1 is KGHSH, CDR2 LQKENI. CDR3 size: 14 residues. CDR3: CASSPRQDGEKLFF. CDR3 nucleotide sequence: TGTGCCAGCTCACCACGACAGGATGGGGAAAAACTGTTTTTT. Full variable domain (outside the CDR3, taken from reference TRBV18 and TRBJ1-4): NAGVMQNPRHLVRRRGQEARLRCSPMKGHSHVYWYRQLPEEGLKFMVYLQKENIIDESGMPKERFSAEFPKEGPSILRIQQVVRGDSAAYFCASSPRQDGEKLFFGSGTQLSVL.

This clonotype is medium-sized. The chain uses TRBV6-1 and TRBJ2-6; D possibly corresponds to TRBD1 (5 bases). Germline lookup yields CDR1 MNHNS and CDR2 SASEGT. The CDR3 is 18 amino acids. V lost 6 bases, J lost 0 bases, and 18 bases lay in between. CDR3 in amino acids: CASSGFRGGSSGANVLTF. The CDR3 coding sequence is TGTGCCAGCAGCGGGTTTAGGGGCGGAAGCTCTGGGGCCAACGTCCTGACTTTC.

This clonotype was recorded a few times. The chain recombines TRBV7-6 with TRBJ2-5, with unresolved D. Trimming left V 5 bases short and J 1 base short, with 2 bases between. The length of the CDR3 is 11 residues. Germline CDR1 reads SGHVS; CDR2 reads FNYEAQ. Written as DNA, the CDR3 is TGTGCCAGCAGCCTCCAAGAGACCCAGTACTTC. As protein: CASSLQETQYF.

Comment on this clonotype: A much larger clonotype is one base distant, so this may be a read error. The chain links TRBV6-5 to TRBJ2-3; possibly TRBD2 for D (5 bases). The germline CDR1 and CDR2 sequences are MNHEY and SVGAGI. Trimming stripped 10 bases from V and 0 bases from J, with 8 bases between. The CDR3 runs 12 residues. The CDR3 region is CATGVSTDTQYF. DNA for the CDR3: TGTGCCACCGGGGTGAGCACAGATACGCAGTATTTT.

Regarding this clonotype: This clone may be a read error of a much larger clone one base away. The V and J genes are TRBV9 and TRBJ1-4; tentatively, D is TRBD1 (5 bases). V was clipped by 0 bases and J by 5 bases, with 11 bases between them. The CDR3 is 15 residues long. Germline V gene lookup returns CDR1 SGDLS and CDR2 YYNGEE. The CDR3, as DNA: TGTGCCAGCAGCGTAGTTACATGGGGGAATGAAAAACTGTTTTTT. Its protein is CASSVVTWGNEKLFF.

A note on this clonotype: An end of the junction does not agree with germline; a read error may underlie this. This chain joins TRBV7-2 and TRBJ1-5, with D unclear. The CDR3 length is 16 residues. Per germline, CDR1 SGHTA and CDR2 FQGNSA. In nucleotides, the CDR3 is TGTGCCAGCAGCTTAATTCAGGTTAATAGCAATCAGACCCAGCATTTT. Amino acid sequence: CASSLIQVNSNQTQHF.

In this sample, this clonotype turned up a few times. A junction boundary mismatches the germline segment, possibly from a read error. The rearrangement uses TRBV6-2 or TRBV6-3 and TRBJ2-3; no reliable D call. The CDR3 length is 15 residues. Germline CDR1 MNHEY, CDR2 SVGEGT. CDR3 bases: TGTGACAGCAGTTACTTAGATCGTAGCACAGATACGCAGTATTTT. It yields the protein CDSSYLDRSTDTQYF.

The genes are TRBV29-1 and TRBJ2-2; 7 positions match TRBD1. The germline V gene has CDR1 SQVTM and CDR2 ANQGSEA. CDR3 length equals 14 residues. V lost 3 bases, J lost 0 bases, and 1 base stayed unmatched. The CDR3 loop is CSVEGTANTGELFF. The CDR3 nucleotides read TGCAGCGTTGAGGGGACAGCGAACACCGGGGAGCTGTTTTTT.

The rearrangement joins TRBV15 to TRBJ1-6; the D gene is possibly TRBD1 (6 bases). The CDR3 sequence is 17 residues long. Germline values: CDR1 LNHNV, CDR2 YYDKDF (reference sequence). The ends were cut back, 4 bases at V and 10 bases at J, with 23 bases in the middle. The CDR3 region has the DNA TGTGCCACCAGCATGGGGCTGATGGGGGCAATAGACTCACCCCTCCACTTT. It translates to CATSMGLMGAIDSPLHF.

Judged by abundance, this clonotype is medium-sized (0.01 to 0.1%). This CDR3 is CASSQEGPGSSYEQYF. CDR3 nucleotide sequence: TGCGCCAGCAGCCAAGAGGGGCCTGGGAGCTCCTACGAGCAGTACTTC. The chain couples TRBV4-3 to TRBJ2-7, with D possibly called TRBD1 or TRBD2 (5 bases each). V lost 0 bases and J lost 0, with 12 bases in between. The CDR3 is 16 residues long. Germline CDR1 is LGHNA and CDR2 is YSLEER.

The chain combines TRBV6-6 with TRBJ2-3; D is unresolved. The CDR3 sequence is 12 residues long. Germline CDR1 MNHNY, CDR2 SVGAGI (reference sequence). Trimming cost V 7 bases and J 6 bases, with 11 bases left between them. This chain's CDR3 is CASTTPVDTQYF. Written as DNA, the CDR3 is TGTGCCAGCACCACCCCGGTGGATACGCAGTATTTT.